The 32 T cell receptor beta chains in this list originate from one sample, sequenced in a study of molecular identifiers for immune sequencing clone quantification. MiXCR, run by TCRdb on the PCR reads, gives a single entry per CDR3 protein. The sample lists approximately 550,000 distinct CDR3 sequences; about 22% were seen once. Specimen: naive CD8+ T cells from blood, with Jurkat cell RNA spiked in. Subset indicated: FACS-sorted CD8+CD4-CCR7+CD45RA+ naive T cells. The source of these receptors is a human donor in good health. Some libraries in this study had Jurkat cell RNA spiked in.

This clonotype was picked up a small number of times. The chain joins TRBV4-1 to TRBJ2-1, with a weak D call TRBD1 (5 bases). Germline V CDR1 and CDR2: MGHRA, YSYEKL. Trimming took 0 bases from V and 7 from J, leaving 7 bases between them. The CDR3 extends over 13 amino acids. CDR3 loop: CASSQDDRNEQFF. For the CDR3, the DNA is TGCGCCAGCAGCCAAGACGACAGAAATGAGCAGTTCTTC.

The chain recombines TRBV27 with TRBJ2-1; tentatively, D is TRBD1 (5 bases). V was trimmed by 5 bases and J by 0 bases, leaving 8 bases between them. Germline V CDR1 and CDR2: MNHEY, SMNVEV (reference sequence). This CDR3 region has 14 residues. The CDR3 spells CASSAGSSYNEQFF. CDR3 sequence (DNA): TGTGCCAGCAGTGCAGGGTCCTCCTACAATGAGCAGTTCTTC.

The genes are TRBV5-6 and TRBJ2-3; TRBD2 matches 7 bases. V trimming: 3 bases; J trimming: 2 bases; junction bases outside the gene matches: 6. CDR3 size: 15 residues. The germline CDR1 and CDR2 sequences are SGHDT and YYEEEE. The CDR3 here is CASSWGRDPTDTQYF. The CDR3 DNA follows: TGTGCCAGCAGCTGGGGGAGGGACCCCACAGATACGCAGTATTTT.

This clonotype came up many times. The chain uses TRBV29-1 and TRBJ2-7, with 7 bases fitting TRBD1. The germline gives CDR1 SQVTM, CDR2 ANQGSEA. This CDR3 is 12 amino acids long. Trimming cost V 5 bases and J 2 bases; bases outside gene matches: 3. Written as DNA, the CDR3 is TGCAGCGTTAAGACAGGGACCTACGAGCAGTACTTC. As protein: CSVKTGTYEQYF.

In this sample, this clonotype turned up a few times. This chain links TRBV12-3 or TRBV12-4 with TRBJ2-6; no definite D call. CDR3 length: 17 residues. V was trimmed by 5 bases and J by 1 base, leaving 15 bases between them. The CDR3: CASSNARVGSGANVLTF. The CDR3 DNA sequence: TGTGCCAGCAGTAATGCCCGGGTAGGGTCTGGGGCCAACGTCCTGACTTTC.

This clonotype was seen more than once but under ten times. This chain uses TRBV21-1 with TRBJ2-6; TRBD2, the table's D call, was not compared with the DNA. TRBV21-1 is a recognized pseudogene. The CDR3 covers 17 residues. Written as DNA, the CDR3 is TGTGCCAGCAGCAAAGGAGGAGGGAACTCTGGGGCCAACGTCCTGACTTTC. Amino acid sequence: CASSKGGGNSGANVLTF.

Concerning this clonotype: The CDR3 carries no conserved terminal phenylalanine or tryptophan, so it likely arises from a read error. This chain connects TRBV5-1 to TRBJ1-4; D call uncertain. V lost 1 base to trimming and J lost 0 bases, with 10 bases between them. The CDR3 has 16 residues. Germline CDR1 and CDR2: SGHRS and YFSETQ. Here the CDR3 DNA reads TGCGCCAGCAGCTTGTATTGGGTTGCAACTAATGAAAAACTGTTTTCT. It is translated as CASSLYWVATNEKLFS.

This clonotype appeared many times. The rearrangement joins TRBV27 to TRBJ1-1, with no clear D. The CDR3 loop spans 13 amino acids. The V and J ends lost 0 bases and 4 bases respectively, with 6 bases between them. Germline values: CDR1 MNHEY, CDR2 SMNVEV (reference sequence). This chain's CDR3 is CASSLSISTEAFF. The CDR3 coding sequence is TGTGCCAGCAGTTTATCGATTTCCACTGAAGCTTTCTTT.

In its sample, this clonotype was seen a few times. This rearrangement joins TRBV24-1 to TRBJ2-2, with TRBD2 as a possible D gene (6 bases). The ends were cut back, 9 bases at V and 6 bases at J, with 19 bases in the middle. Germline CDR1 and CDR2: KGHDR and SFDVKD. The CDR3 loop spans 15 amino acids. CDR3 protein: CATQPRGTRAGELFF. The CDR3, as DNA: TGTGCCACCCAACCCCGGGGGACCCGGGCCGGGGAGCTGTTTTTT.

This chain connects TRBV20-1 to TRBJ2-3, with 8 bases identical to TRBD1. This CDR3 spans 15 amino acids. V gave up 3 bases and J gave up 2 bases; unmatched junction bases: 7. Germline CDR1 DFQATT, CDR2 SNEGSKA (reference sequence). The CDR3 nucleotides read TGCAGTGCTAGCGGACAGGGAGCGCCCACAGATACGCAGTATTTT. Translated: CSASGQGAPTDTQYF.

This clonotype was detected once. It may be a read error: a sequence one base away is much more abundant. J is TRBJ2-4 and V is TRBV30, with 9 bases fitting TRBD1. The CDR3 totals 16 residues. V was pared by 1 base and J by 0 bases, with 4 bases of the junction left unmatched. Germline CDR1 GTSNPN, CDR2 SVGIG (reference sequence). The CDR3 bases are TGTGCCTGGAGTGATAACAGGGGGCAAGCCAAAAACATTCAGTACTTC. It yields the protein CAWSDNRGQAKNIQYF.

Details on this clonotype: A much larger clone lies a single base off, so this may be a read error. The chain recombines TRBV19 with TRBJ2-7; 14 bases are shared with TRBD2. The germline V gene encodes CDR1 LNHDA and CDR2 SQIVND (reference sequence). After removal of 4 bases from V and 3 bases from J, the junction contained 2 bases not matched to a gene. The CDR3 runs to 15 residues. CDR3 DNA: TGTGCCAGTAGTAAAGGACTAGCGGGAGGCTACGAGCAGTACTTC. It codes for CASSKGLAGGYEQYF.

The rearrangement uses TRBV28 and TRBJ2-2; 12 bases are shared with TRBD2. Germline V gene data show CDR1 as MDHEN and CDR2 as SYDVKM. The V gene end was trimmed by 4 bases and the J gene end by 5 bases; junction bases not matched to a gene: 5. This CDR3 has 16 amino acids. The CDR3 coding sequence is TGTGCCAGCAGTTCCAGACTAGCGGGAGAAACCGGGGAGCTGTTTTTT. Its protein is CASSSRLAGETGELFF.

Concerning this clonotype: This clone may be a read error of a much larger clone one base away. J is TRBJ2-7 and V is TRBV2; D is ambiguous. The CDR3 is 13 amino acids. In germline, CDR1 is SNHLY, CDR2 FYNNEI. The CDR3 loop reads CASSEWVEREQCF. DNA for the CDR3: TGTGCCAGCAGTGAATGGGTAGAACGAGAGCAGTGCTTC.

This clonotype was found a few times. The chain couples TRBV9 to TRBJ2-1; D might be TRBD1 (5 bases). The CDR3 extends over 14 amino acids. V dropped 5 bases and J dropped 9 bases, with 18 bases sitting between them. Germline-derived CDR1 and CDR2 are SGDLS and YYNGEE. CDR3 sequence (DNA): TGTGCCAGCAGTGGCTCGCAGGGTGCTTCTGAGCAGTTCTTC. This gives the protein CASSGSQGASEQFF.

The chain recombines TRBV20-1 with TRBJ2-7; 7 bases are a match to TRBD2. The CDR3 has 16 amino acids. With 4 bases clipped from V and 4 bases from J, the junction kept 16 bases outside the gene matches. CDR1 and CDR2 from the germline V gene are DFQATT and SNEGSKA (reference sequence). The CDR3 reads CSAKITGATGLYEQYF. CDR3 DNA: TGCAGTGCTAAGATCACCGGGGCGACGGGACTATACGAGCAGTACTTC.

The sample holds many counts of this clonotype. V and J are TRBV4-1 and TRBJ1-6, with D perhaps TRBD1 (5 bases). This CDR3 comprises 16 residues. Trimming took off 0 bases at V and 9 bases at J, with 15 bases between the two ends. Germline lookup yields CDR1 MGHRA and CDR2 YSYEKL. CDR3 nucleotide sequence: TGCGCCAGCAGCCAAGATACAAGGGGTATTGTTTCACCCCTCCACTTT. This codes for CASSQDTRGIVSPLHF.

This clonotype has a count of ten or more. The CDR3 DNA reads as TGTGCCAGCAGTTTAGTAGAGGGGATCAGCACTGAAGCTTTCTTT. This gives the protein CASSLVEGISTEAFF. The V call is TRBV12-3 or TRBV12-4, the J call TRBJ1-1; possible D gene TRBD1, 5 bases. Trimming shortened V by 1 base and J by 4 bases, and 13 bases separated the two germline ends. The CDR3 consists of 15 residues.

This clonotype was seen more than once but under ten times. The chain couples TRBV28 to TRBJ1-6; TRBD1 aligns across 8 bases. The ends lost 2 bases at V and 0 bases at J; junction bases unmatched: 6. The CDR3 is made up of 18 amino acids. Per germline, CDR1 MDHEN and CDR2 SYDVKM. CDR3 in amino acids: CASSLTDRVSSYNSPLHF. The CDR3 bases are TGTGCCAGCAGTTTAACGGACAGGGTTAGCTCCTATAATTCACCCCTCCACTTT.

As regards this clonotype: A much larger clone differs by one base, so this may be a read error. The V and J genes are TRBV11-2 and TRBJ2-5; no clear D gene. There are 15 residues in the CDR3. CDR1 and CDR2 from the germline V gene are SGHAT and FQNNGV. The V and J ends lost 10 bases and 0 bases respectively, with 18 bases between them. The CDR3 reads CANHRSGYHQETQYF. Here the CDR3 DNA reads TGTGCCAACCACCGGAGTGGGTACCACCAAGAGACCCAGTACTTC. Variable domain in full (rest from reference TRBV11-2 and TRBJ2-5): EAGVAQSPRYKIIEKRQSVAFWCNPISGHATLYWYQQILGQGPKLLIQFQNNGVVDDSQLPKDRFSAERLKGVDSTLKIQPAKLEDSAVYLCANHRSGYHQETQYFGPGTRLLVL.

This clonotype was counted many times. This chain links TRBV4-1 with TRBJ2-3; D possibly corresponds to TRBD2 (6 bases). The CDR3 consists of 17 residues. The V and J ends lost 0 bases and 0 bases respectively, with 13 bases between them. Germline lookup yields CDR1 MGHRA and CDR2 YSYEKL. The CDR3 sequence: CASSQDVSGYSTDTQYF. CDR3 sequence (DNA): TGCGCCAGCAGCCAAGACGTAAGCGGGTATAGCACAGATACGCAGTATTTT.

This sequence joins TRBV20-1 and TRBJ2-7, with TRBD2 identical over 8 bases. Germline V CDR1 and CDR2: DFQATT, SNEGSKA (reference sequence). V was pared by 1 base and J by 2 bases, with 7 bases of the junction left unmatched. The CDR3 runs to 15 residues. CDR3 loop: CSARGESSGPYEQYF. CDR3 sequence (DNA): TGCAGTGCTAGAGGGGAGTCTAGCGGGCCCTACGAGCAGTACTTC.

Ten or more counts support this clonotype. This rearrangement joins TRBV20-1 to TRBJ2-7, with TRBD2 matching 10 bases. This CDR3 has 14 amino acids. The germline V gene has CDR1 DFQATT and CDR2 SNEGSKA (reference sequence). V shed 5 bases, J shed 2 bases, and the junction held 6 bases outside the gene matches. CDR3 residues: CSAPLSGRAYEQYF. CDR3 sequence (DNA): TGCAGTGCTCCCCTCAGCGGGAGGGCCTACGAGCAGTACTTC.

This clonotype was detected ten times or more. The chain is built from TRBV7-9 and TRBJ1-5; TRBD1 agrees at 7 bases. V gave up 6 bases and J gave up 0 bases; unmatched junction bases: 5. The CDR3 contains 15 residues. The germline V gene has CDR1 SEHNR and CDR2 FQNEAQ (reference sequence). The CDR3: CASSSGQSSNQPQHF. The CDR3, as DNA: TGTGCCAGCAGTTCGGGACAGAGTAGCAATCAGCCCCAGCATTTT.

Comment on this clonotype: A much larger clone differs from this one at a single base, so this may be a read error. This rearrangement joins TRBV2 to TRBJ2-3, with TRBD1 matching 9 bases. The V and J ends lost 1 base and 4 bases, in that order; junction bases with no gene match: 0. This CDR3 is built from 14 residues. Germline V gene data show CDR1 as SNHLY and CDR2 as FYNNEI. The CDR3 spells CASSEGTGADTQYF. The CDR3, as DNA: TGTGCCAGCAGTGAAGGGACAGGGGCAGATACGCAGTATTTT.

This clonotype was picked up a small number of times. J is TRBJ2-5 and V is TRBV12-3 or TRBV12-4; 7 bases map to TRBD1. V lost 2 bases and J lost 2; bases outside the gene matches: 2. This CDR3 has 14 residues. CDR3 protein: CASSLWTGQETQYF. The CDR3 bases are TGTGCCAGCAGTTTATGGACAGGACAAGAGACCCAGTACTTC.

V and J are TRBV5-4 and TRBJ2-7, with D perhaps TRBD2 (6 bases). In germline, CDR1 is SGHNT, CDR2 YYREEE (reference sequence). The CDR3 totals 15 residues. The V and J ends lost 0 bases and 6 bases respectively, with 16 bases between them. The CDR3 loop is CASSLDQAGGGEQYF. CDR3 in DNA: TGTGCCAGCAGCTTGGACCAAGCGGGTGGGGGCGAGCAGTACTTC.

The sample holds a few counts of this clonotype. The chain recombines TRBV13 with TRBJ2-7, with D possibly being TRBD2 (6 bases). Germline-derived CDR1 and CDR2 are PRHDT and FYEKMQ (reference sequence). The CDR3 is 15 amino acids. Trimming pared 0 bases from V and 0 bases from J, leaving 9 bases between. CDR3 sequence: CASSLGGLISYEQYF. The CDR3 DNA follows: TGTGCCAGCAGCTTAGGGGGACTGATCTCCTACGAGCAGTACTTC.

CDR3 residues: CASSPKFVVQETQYF. Written as DNA, the CDR3 is TGTGCCAGTAGTCCCAAGTTCGTAGTCCAAGAGACCCAGTACTTC. The V call is TRBV19, the J call TRBJ2-5; D gene unclear. The length of the CDR3 is 15 residues. Germline-derived CDR1 and CDR2 are LNHDA and SQIVND (reference sequence). V was pared by 5 bases and J by 1 base, with 14 bases between.

Many counts were recorded for this clonotype. The chain links TRBV20-1 to TRBJ1-5, with 8 positions matching TRBD1. Losses at the gene ends were 0 bases for V and 4 bases for J; bases not matched to a gene: 5. Germline V gives CDR1 DFQATT, CDR2 SNEGSKA (reference sequence). The CDR3 loop spans 15 amino acids. CDR3 region: CSARDRGLWNQPQHF. CDR3 nucleotide sequence: TGCAGTGCTAGAGACAGGGGGCTATGGAATCAGCCCCAGCATTTT.

The table lists this clonotype with a few counts. CDR3 residues: CASLPWDRGSANEKLFF. The DNA for the CDR3 is TGTGCCAGCCTACCGTGGGACAGGGGGTCGGCTAATGAAAAACTGTTTTTT. The rearrangement uses TRBV2 and TRBJ1-4; 11 positions agree with TRBD1. V dropped 8 bases and J dropped 3; count of bases not matched to a gene: 11. CDR1 and CDR2 (germline): SNHLY, FYNNEI. The CDR3 contains 17 residues.

Remarks on this clonotype: A read error may be the cause here, since a much bigger clone is one base away. The chain couples TRBV4-1 to TRBJ1-4, with 7 bases identical to TRBD1. The length of the CDR3 is 15 residues. J was trimmed by 6 bases and V by 4 bases; bases with no gene match: 8. Germline CDR1 MGHRA, CDR2 YSYEKL. CDR3 region: CASSLQGGADEKLFF. As DNA, the CDR3 is TGCGCCAGCAGCCTTCAGGGGGGGGCGGATGAAAAACTGTTTTTT.